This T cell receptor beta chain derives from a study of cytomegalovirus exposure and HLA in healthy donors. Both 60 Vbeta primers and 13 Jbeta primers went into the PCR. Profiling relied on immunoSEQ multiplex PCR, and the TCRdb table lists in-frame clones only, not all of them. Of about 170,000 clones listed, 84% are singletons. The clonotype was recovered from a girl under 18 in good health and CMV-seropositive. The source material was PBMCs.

The CDR3 sequence is CATRQGASYEQYF. In nucleotides, the CDR3 is TGTGCCACCAGACAGGGGGCCTCCTACGAGCAGTACTTC. The chain has TRBV15 and TRBJ2-7, with TRBD1 matching 9 bases. The CDR3 has 13 amino acids. The V gene's germline CDR1 is LNHNV and CDR2 YYDKDF (reference sequence). Trimming took 6 bases from V and 0 from J; bases not matched to a gene: 0.